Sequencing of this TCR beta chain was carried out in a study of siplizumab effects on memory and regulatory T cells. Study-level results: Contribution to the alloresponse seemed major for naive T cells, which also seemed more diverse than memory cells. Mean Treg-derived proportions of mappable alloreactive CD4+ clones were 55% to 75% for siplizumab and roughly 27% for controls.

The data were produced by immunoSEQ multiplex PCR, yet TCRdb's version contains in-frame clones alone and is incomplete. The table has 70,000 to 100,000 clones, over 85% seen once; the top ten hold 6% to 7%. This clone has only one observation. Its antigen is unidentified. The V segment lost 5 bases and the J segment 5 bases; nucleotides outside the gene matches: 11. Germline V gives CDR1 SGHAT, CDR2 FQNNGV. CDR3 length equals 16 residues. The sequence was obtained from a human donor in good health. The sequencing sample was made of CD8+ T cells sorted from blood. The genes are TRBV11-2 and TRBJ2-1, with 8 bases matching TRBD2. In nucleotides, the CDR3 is TGTGCCAGCAGCCGCCAAGGAGCGGGGGTAAACAATGAGCAGTTCTTC. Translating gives CASSRQGAGVNNEQFF.